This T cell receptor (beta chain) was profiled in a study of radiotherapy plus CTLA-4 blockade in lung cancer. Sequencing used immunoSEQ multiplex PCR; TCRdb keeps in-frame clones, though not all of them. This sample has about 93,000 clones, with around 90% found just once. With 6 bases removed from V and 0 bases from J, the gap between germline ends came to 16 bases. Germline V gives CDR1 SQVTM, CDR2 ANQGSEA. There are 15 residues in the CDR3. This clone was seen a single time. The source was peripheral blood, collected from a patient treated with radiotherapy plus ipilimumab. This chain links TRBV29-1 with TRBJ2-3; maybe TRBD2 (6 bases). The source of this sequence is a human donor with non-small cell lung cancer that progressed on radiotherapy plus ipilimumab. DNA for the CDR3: TGCAGCGTCCTCCCGCGACTAGTAAGCACAGATACGCAGTATTTT. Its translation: CSVLPRLVSTDTQYF.